In its sample, the clone carrying this TCR beta chain was seen once. Its specificity is unknown. Libraries were prepared by immunoSEQ multiplex PCR; TCRdb keeps only in-frame clonotypes and omits some of them. The table has roughly 38,000 clones, roughly 90% seen once. The record originates from a study of T cells in localized non-small cell lung cancer. The study, taken as a whole, reports: Appearances in adjacent lung were noted for a median roughly 50 of the top 100 tumor clones. Adjacent uninvolved lung tissue had the highest T cell clonality, exceeding tumor. Heterogeneity is still possible, as just one tumor region was sequenced.

CDR1 is SGHVS, CDR2 FNYEAQ, per germline. V dropped 6 bases and J dropped 8; count of bases not matched to a gene: 4. CDR3 length: 14 residues. Source: peripheral blood, taken before any cancer treatment. This sequence joins TRBV7-6 and TRBJ2-1; 13 bases are a match to TRBD2. This receptor was obtained from an older female donor with stage I squamous cell lung carcinoma. CDR3 protein: CASRLGTSGDEQFF. CDR3 in DNA: TGTGCCAGCAGACTCGGGACTAGCGGGGATGAGCAGTTCTTC.